This is a list of T cell receptor beta chains from one sample in a study of T cell responses to AZD1222 COVID-19 vaccine. TCRdb's table, derived via immunoSEQ multiplex PCR, lists solely in-frame clones and lacks some. The repertoire includes approximately 150,000 clones, approximately 88% of them detected once, and under 2.5% sits in the top ten. The sample here was peripheral blood, taken on day 0 of AZD1222 vaccination. The receptors were sampled from an adult in good health. The CDR3 runs from the conserved cysteine through the conserved F or W. The D gene is left open where the match is weak. Where a row states a size, it is once, few, many or the class of an expanded clone; other rows omit it.

V gene	D gene	J gene	clone size	CDR3 protein	CDR3 DNA
TRBV28	-	TRBJ1-2	-	CASRSGFYGYTF	TGTGCCAGCCGCTCGGGGTTCTATGGCTACACCTTC
TRBV18	-	TRBJ2-1	-	CASSPSELAPTYNEQFF	TGTGCCAGCTCACCCTCCGAGCTAGCGCCAACCTACAATGAGCAGTTCTTC
TRBV18	-	TRBJ1-4	-	CASSPQPTTNEKLFF	TGTGCCAGCTCACCTCAGCCTACAACTAATGAAAAACTGTTTTTT
TRBV23-1	TRBD1	TRBJ1-5	few	CASSQSTGCYNQPQHF	TGCGCCAGCAGTCAATCGACAGGGTGCTACAATCAGCCCCAGCATTTT
TRBV10-1	-	TRBJ2-3	few	CASSETNRWGLGTDTQYF	TGCGCCAGCAGTGAGACCAACAGGTGGGGGTTAGGTACAGATACGCAGTATTTT
TRBV11-3	TRBD1	TRBJ2-7	-	CASSPTGTGAYEQYF	TGTGCCAGCAGCCCAACCGGGACAGGAGCCTACGAGCAGTACTTC
TRBV12-3/TRBV12-4	TRBD1	TRBJ1-1	-	CASTPTGAAEAFF	TGTGCCAGCACACCGACAGGGGCGGCTGAAGCTTTCTTT
TRBV12-3/TRBV12-4	-	TRBJ1-6	-	CASSFEGSPLHF	TGTGCCAGCAGTTTTGAAGGTTCACCCCTCCACTTT
TRBV5-4	-	TRBJ1-2	-	CASSLDGRGYTF	TGTGCCAGCAGCTTGGACGGTCGAGGCTACACCTTC
TRBV11-3	-	TRBJ1-1	-	CASSWGIEAFF	TGTGCCAGCAGTTGGGGAATTGAAGCTTTCTTT
TRBV5-1	TRBD2	TRBJ2-1	-	CASSPGLAGGDYNEQFF	TGCGCCAGCAGCCCGGGACTAGCGGGAGGGGACTACAATGAGCAGTTCTTC
TRBV5-1	TRBD1	TRBJ2-7	-	CASSLEGQGAGEQYF	TGCGCCAGCAGCTTGGAGGGACAGGGGGCCGGCGAGCAGTACTTC
TRBV7-9	-	TRBJ2-7	-	CASSFGAAQTYEQYF	TGTGCCAGCAGCTTTGGGGCGGCCCAGACCTACGAGCAGTACTTC
TRBV7-6	-	TRBJ1-1	-	CASSEGGGPEAFF	TGTGCCAGCAGCGAGGGGGGGGGACCTGAAGCTTTCTTT
TRBV13	-	TRBJ2-1	-	CASSRIVSSYNEQFF	TGTGCCAGCAGCCGCATAGTGTCCTCCTACAATGAGCAGTTCTTC
TRBV7-3	TRBD1	TRBJ2-1	-	CASSGTGVNEQFF	TGTGCCAGCTCAGGGACAGGGGTAAATGAGCAGTTCTTC
TRBV3-1/TRBV3-2	TRBD2	TRBJ2-2	-	CASSQELLASGRVNTGELFF	TGTGCCAGCAGCCAAGAGTTATTGGCTAGCGGGAGGGTTAACACCGGGGAGCTGTTTTTT
TRBV6-5	-	TRBJ1-1	-	CASSSYGYENTEAFF	TGTGCCAGCAGTTCTTACGGGTATGAGAACACTGAAGCTTTCTTT
TRBV19	-	TRBJ2-6	-	CASSIARPSGANVLTF	TGTGCCAGTAGTATAGCTCGGCCCTCTGGGGCCAACGTCCTGACTTTC
TRBV24-1	-	TRBJ2-2	-	CATSDYSLTGELFF	TGTGCCACCAGTGATTACTCCCTCACCGGGGAGCTGTTTTTT
TRBV19	-	TRBJ2-6	-	CASKGEGANVLTF	TGTGCCAGTAAAGGCGAAGGAGCCAACGTCCTGACTTTC
TRBV14	-	TRBJ2-7	few	CASSQVGGYEQYF	TGTGCCAGCAGCCAAGTTGGGGGGTACGAGCAGTACTTC
TRBV19	TRBD1	TRBJ1-5	-	CASAGTENQPQHF	TGTGCCAGTGCCGGGACAGAAAATCAGCCCCAGCATTTT
TRBV18	-	TRBJ1-1	-	CASSPSGGRNTEAFF	TGTGCCAGCTCACCATCCGGGGGGCGGAACACTGAAGCTTTCTTT
TRBV11-2	-	TRBJ2-7	-	CASTQGRSIYEQYF	TGTGCCAGCACCCAGGGACGTTCAATTTACGAGCAGTACTTC
TRBV5-4	TRBD2	TRBJ2-1	-	CASSFGLAGASYNEQFF	TGTGCCAGCAGCTTCGGACTAGCGGGAGCATCCTACAATGAGCAGTTCTTC
TRBV19	-	TRBJ1-1	-	CASKETAVLNTEAFF	TGTGCCAGTAAGGAGACGGCGGTATTGAACACTGAAGCTTTCTTT
TRBV5-6	TRBD2	TRBJ2-7	-	CASSLAGLAGVDEQYF	TGTGCCAGCAGCTTGGCCGGACTAGCGGGAGTTGACGAGCAGTACTTC
TRBV7-8	-	TRBJ1-5	-	CASSPGDIGNQPQHF	TGTGCCAGCAGCCCCGGGGACATCGGCAATCAGCCCCAGCATTTT
TRBV5-4	-	TRBJ2-5	-	CASSLASEGPWTQYF	TGTGCCAGCAGCTTGGCCTCGGAGGGTCCATGGACCCAGTACTTC
TRBV25-1	-	TRBJ2-1	many	CASRGVGDNEQFF	TGTGCCAGCAGAGGGGTTGGTGACAATGAGCAGTTCTTC
TRBV19	TRBD1	TRBJ1-5	-	CASSIGQGWEPQHF	TGTGCCAGTAGTATAGGACAGGGGTGGGAGCCCCAGCATTTT
TRBV7-2	-	TRBJ2-3	-	CASSLKGSMGTQYF	TGTGCCAGCAGCTTAAAGGGTAGCATGGGTACGCAGTATTTT
TRBV7-2	TRBD1	TRBJ1-2	-	CASSYYGTGSYGYTF	TGTGCCAGCAGCTATTACGGGACAGGCTCCTATGGCTACACCTTC
TRBV2	-	TRBJ1-1	-	CASSINRAGNTEAFF	TGTGCCAGCAGTATAAATCGCGCGGGGAACACTGAAGCTTTCTTT
TRBV30	-	TRBJ2-7	-	CAWSVLGPSREQYF	TGTGCCTGGAGTGTACTTGGGCCCAGTCGGGAGCAGTACTTC
TRBV28	TRBD1	TRBJ1-2	-	CASSHQLTDRGRNYGYTF	TGTGCCAGCAGCCACCAACTAACGGACAGGGGGCGCAACTATGGCTACACCTTC
TRBV11-2	-	TRBJ2-1	-	CASSSLGPLDHEQFF	TGTGCCAGCAGCAGCCTAGGCCCTTTGGATCATGAGCAGTTCTTC
TRBV5-4	-	TRBJ2-7	-	CASSLGAGASYEQYF	TGTGCCAGCAGCTTGGGGGCAGGGGCGTCCTACGAGCAGTACTTC
TRBV7-2	-	TRBJ1-6	many	CASSSRDIYSYNSPLHF	TGTGCCAGCAGTTCACGGGACATTTACTCCTATAATTCACCCCTCCACTTT
TRBV5-4	TRBD2	TRBJ2-1	-	CASVPAGASYNEQFF	TGTGCCAGCGTCCCTGCGGGAGCATCCTACAATGAGCAGTTCTTC
TRBV5-1	-	TRBJ1-1	-	CASSLNRNTEAFF	TGCGCCAGCAGCCTAAACAGGAATACTGAAGCTTTCTTT
TRBV29-1	-	TRBJ1-4	-	CSARAGTTNEKLFF	TGCAGCGCGAGGGCGGGGACAACTAATGAAAAACTGTTTTTT
TRBV5-1	-	TRBJ1-1	-	CASSIGLTTEAFF	TGCGCCAGCTCTATAGGACTGACCACTGAAGCTTTCTTT
TRBV6-5	-	TRBJ1-2	once	CASTPQGSYYGYTF	TGTGCCAGCACCCCTCAGGGCTCATACTATGGCTACACCTTC
TRBV27	TRBD2	TRBJ2-1	-	CASSQNGRFNEQFF	TGTGCCAGCAGTCAGAACGGGAGGTTCAATGAGCAGTTCTTC
TRBV6-5	-	TRBJ2-1	-	CASSYDALNLRAQFF	TGTGCCAGCAGTTACGACGCCCTCAACCTCCGGGCGCAGTTCTTC
TRBV18	-	TRBJ1-5	-	CASSPTGIDSNQPQHF	TGTGCCAGCTCACCAACAGGGATAGATAGCAATCAGCCCCAGCATTTT
TRBV5-1	-	TRBJ1-2	-	CASSLEIEERNYGYTF	TGCGCCAGCAGCTTGGAGATTGAGGAGAGAAACTATGGCTACACCTTC
TRBV4-1	-	TRBJ2-5	-	CASSQAGLRPETQYF	TGCGCCAGCAGCCAAGCGGGACTCCGACCGGAGACCCAGTACTTC